These 14 T cell receptor beta chains came from one sample sequenced in a study of blood T cell repertoires in COVID-19. Sequencing was performed with immunoSEQ multiplex PCR; in TCRdb, only in-frame clones are kept and a portion is missing. The table lists tens of thousands of clones, 80% to 90% of them singletons. The sequencing sample was made of peripheral blood. These receptors were collected from a man in his forties with COVID-19, enrolled during active disease.

V and J are TRBV7-8 and TRBJ2-5; the match to TRBD1 covers 10 bases. The V segment lost 3 bases and the J segment 6 bases; nucleotides outside the gene matches: 4. The CDR3 covers 14 residues. The germline V gene has CDR1 SGHVS and CDR2 FQNEAQ. CDR3 coding DNA: TGTGCCAGCAGCTTGGGGACAGGGGAGAAGACCCAGTACTTC. Translating gives CASSLGTGEKTQYF. Full variable domain (remainder filled in from reference TRBV7-8 and TRBJ2-5): GAGVSQSPRYKVAKRGQDVALRCDPISGHVSLFWYQQALGQGPEFLTYFQNEAQLDKSGLPSDRFFAERPEGSVSTLKIQRTQQEDSAVYLCASSLGTGEKTQYFGPGTRLLVL.

The chain has TRBV3-1 (or the pseudogene TRBV3-2) and TRBJ1-5; TRBD1 aligns across 9 bases. V shed 6 bases, J shed 6 bases, and the junction held 6 bases outside the gene matches. The CDR3 contains 14 residues. Germline CDR1 is LGHDT and CDR2 is YNNKEL (reference sequence). The CDR3 DNA sequence: TGTGCCAGCAGTATTACAGGGGGCGTTCAGCCCCAGCATTTT. Amino acid sequence: CASSITGGVQPQHF.

The chain links TRBV11-2 to TRBJ2-1; 7 bases are a match to TRBD1. The CDR3 consists of 15 residues. V was pared by 2 bases and J by 5 bases, with 6 bases of the junction left unmatched. Per germline, CDR1 SGHAT and CDR2 FQNNGV. The CDR3 nucleotides read TGTGCCAGCAGCTTAATAAGAGGGGGCGACAATGAGCAGTTCTTC. It is translated as CASSLIRGGDNEQFF.

This sequence joins TRBV9 and TRBJ1-3; TRBD1 is a possible D gene (5 bases). The V gene lost 0 bases and the J gene lost 5 bases, with 12 bases spanning the gap. In germline, CDR1 is SGDLS, CDR2 YYNGEE. The CDR3 spans 15 residues. CDR3 bases: TGTGCCAGCAGCGTAGGGCAGGGAGGTAGAAACACCATATATTTT. Its translation: CASSVGQGGRNTIYF.

The chain joins TRBV6-6 to TRBJ2-1; 8 nucleotides match TRBD2. This CDR3 contains 13 residues. Trimming removed 11 bases from V and 2 bases from J; junction bases left unmatched: 5. Germline-derived CDR1 and CDR2 are MNHNY and SVGAGI (reference sequence). CDR3 DNA sequence: TGTGCCGTCCGGGGGGGAGCCTACAATGAGCAGTTCTTC. It is translated as CAVRGGAYNEQFF.

The CDR3 coding sequence is TGTGCCAGCAGCCAAGAAGTTTTGGGGACAGGGAGCGCGAACACTGAAGCTTTCTTT. It is translated as CASSQEVLGTGSANTEAFF. The rearrangement links TRBV4-2 to TRBJ1-1, with 9 bases that match TRBD1. Germline-derived CDR1 and CDR2 are LGHNA and YNFKEQ. Trimming cost V 0 bases and J 1 base; bases outside gene matches: 12. This CDR3 is 19 amino acids long.

The chain links TRBV11-2 to TRBJ2-7; 10 bases are shared with TRBD1. The CDR3 runs 15 residues. Looked up from germline, CDR1 is SGHAT and CDR2 is FQNNGV. After removal of 4 bases from V and 4 bases from J, the junction contained 7 bases not matched to a gene. CDR3 DNA sequence: TGTGCCAGCAGCTCCGGACAGGGGGGGTGGTACGAGCAGTACTTC. As protein: CASSSGQGGWYEQYF.

This chain joins TRBV6-1 and TRBJ2-1; 8 bases are shared with TRBD1. Looked up from germline, CDR1 is MNHNS and CDR2 is SASEGT. This CDR3 has 14 residues. The junction had 4 bases not matched to a gene; V was cut back by 3 bases and J by 6 bases. The DNA of the CDR3 is TGTGCCAGCAGTGACGGCCAGGGGGCCAATGAGCAGTTCTTC. Its translation is CASSDGQGANEQFF.

The V call is TRBV15, the J call TRBJ2-1; D remains unclear. V was clipped by 1 base and J by 2 bases, with 9 bases between them. From germline, CDR1 is LNHNV and CDR2 YYDKDF (reference sequence). The CDR3 consists of 15 residues. CDR3 protein: CATSRVGSAYNEQFF. The DNA for the CDR3 is TGTGCCACCAGCAGAGTAGGCAGCGCCTACAATGAGCAGTTCTTC.

This clone was picked up one time. The chain couples TRBV12-3 or TRBV12-4 to TRBJ2-7; maybe TRBD1 (6 bases). The CDR3 runs 13 residues. V was shortened by 5 bases and J by 1 base, with 9 bases between the two germline ends. The CDR3 protein is CASSHGQSYEQYF. CDR3 DNA: TGTGCCAGCAGTCATGGACAGTCCTACGAGCAGTACTTC.

This chain uses TRBV24-1 with TRBJ2-3; no clear D. Trimming pared 4 bases from V and 0 bases from J, leaving 13 bases between. This CDR3 has 16 amino acids. Looked up from germline, CDR1 is KGHDR and CDR2 is SFDVKD. The CDR3: CATSDLGVSSTDTQYF. The DNA for the CDR3 is TGTGCCACCAGTGACCTGGGCGTATCTAGCACAGATACGCAGTATTTT.

The V gene is TRBV5-4, the J gene TRBJ2-7, with 8 bases matching TRBD2. CDR1 is SGHNT and CDR2 is YYREEE in the germline V gene (reference sequence). The CDR3 is 15 residues long. V lost 4 bases and J lost 4; bases outside the gene matches: 10. The CDR3 sequence: CASSTLTGGMYEQYF. The CDR3, as DNA: TGTGCCAGCAGCACGTTGACGGGGGGGATGTACGAGCAGTACTTC.

Only a few counts were recorded for this clone. V is TRBV11-2 and J is TRBJ2-1; 14 bases map to TRBD2. V shed 2 bases, J shed 8 bases, and the junction held 5 bases outside the gene matches. The CDR3 runs to 16 residues. CDR1 SGHAT and CDR2 FQNNGV come from the germline V gene. The chain's CDR3 is CASSLQGLAGVYEQFF. The CDR3 coding sequence is TGTGCCAGCAGCTTACAGGGACTAGCGGGAGTATATGAGCAGTTCTTC.

This chain links TRBV18 with TRBJ2-3, with D unresolved. Trimming cost V 6 bases and J 2 bases, with 12 bases left between them. This CDR3 region has 14 residues. CDR1 and CDR2 from the germline V gene are KGHSH and LQKENI. The DNA of the CDR3 is TGTGCCAGCTCTCCTACAGCTAACACAGATACGCAGTATTTT. Its protein product is CASSPTANTDTQYF.